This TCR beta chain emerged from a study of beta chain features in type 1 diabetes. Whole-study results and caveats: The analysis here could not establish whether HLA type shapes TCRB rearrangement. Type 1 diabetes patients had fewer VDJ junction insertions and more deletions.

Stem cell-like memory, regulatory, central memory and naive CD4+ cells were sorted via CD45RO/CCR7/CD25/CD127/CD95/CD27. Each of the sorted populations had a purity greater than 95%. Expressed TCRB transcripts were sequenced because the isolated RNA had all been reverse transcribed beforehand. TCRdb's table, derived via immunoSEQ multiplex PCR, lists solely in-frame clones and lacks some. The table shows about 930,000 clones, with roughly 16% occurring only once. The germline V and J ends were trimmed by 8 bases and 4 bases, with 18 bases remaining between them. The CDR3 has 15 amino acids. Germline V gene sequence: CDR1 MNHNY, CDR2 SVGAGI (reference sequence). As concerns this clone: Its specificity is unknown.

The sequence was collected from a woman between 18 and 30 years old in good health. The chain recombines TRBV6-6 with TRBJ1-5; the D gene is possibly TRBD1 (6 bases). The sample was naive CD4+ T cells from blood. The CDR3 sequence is CASGMPGALNQPQHF. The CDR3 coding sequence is TGTGCCAGCGGAATGCCGGGGGCCTTAAATCAGCCCCAGCATTTT.